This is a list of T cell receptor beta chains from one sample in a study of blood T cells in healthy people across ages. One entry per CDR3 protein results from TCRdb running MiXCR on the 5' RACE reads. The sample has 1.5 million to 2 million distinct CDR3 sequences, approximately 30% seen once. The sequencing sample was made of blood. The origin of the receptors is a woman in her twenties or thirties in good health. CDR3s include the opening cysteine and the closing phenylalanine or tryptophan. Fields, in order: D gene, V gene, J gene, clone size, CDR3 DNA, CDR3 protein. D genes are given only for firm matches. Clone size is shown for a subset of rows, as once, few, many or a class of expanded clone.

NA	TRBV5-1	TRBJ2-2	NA	TGCGCCAGCAGCGTCCAGGGGACCGGGGAGCTGTTTTTT	CASSVQGTGELFF
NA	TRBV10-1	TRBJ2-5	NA	TGCGCCAGCACTCCTCGGGGAGGGGGCCGGGAGACCCAGTACTTC	CASTPRGGGRETQYF
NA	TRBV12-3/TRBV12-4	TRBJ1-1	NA	TGTGCCAGCAGGTCGACAGCGCTGAACACTGAAGCTTTCTTT	CASRSTALNTEAFF
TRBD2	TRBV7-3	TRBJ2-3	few	TGTGCCAGCAGCTTAAGAGGGAGCGGGGGGGCCGCCACAGATACGCAGTATTTT	CASSLRGSGGAATDTQYF
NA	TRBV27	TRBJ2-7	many	TGTGCCATTCCCACAGGTATCTACGAGCAGTACTTC	CAIPTGIYEQYF
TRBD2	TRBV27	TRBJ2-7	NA	TGTGCCAGCAGTTCCCTTCTAGCGGGAGGATCCTACGAGCAGTACTTC	CASSSLLAGGSYEQYF
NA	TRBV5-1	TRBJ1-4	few	TGCGCCAGCAGCTCCAGGGGAGGCAGTGAAAAACTGTTTTTT	CASSSRGGSEKLFF
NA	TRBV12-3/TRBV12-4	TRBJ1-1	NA	TGTGCCAGCAGTTTAAATCCCGGGACGGTGAACACTGAAGCTTTCTTT	CASSLNPGTVNTEAFF
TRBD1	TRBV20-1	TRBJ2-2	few	TGCAGTGCTAGACGGACAGGGCTTGCCACCGGGGAGCTGTTTTTT	CSARRTGLATGELFF
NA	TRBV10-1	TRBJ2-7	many	TGCGCCAGCACCGTAAGTGCGGGACCCATCATAAGGAGGGAGCAGTACTTC	CASTVSAGPIIRREQYF
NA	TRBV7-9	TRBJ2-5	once	TGTGCCAGCGTAGTAGGGGGGGCCGGAGAGACCCAGTACTTC	CASVVGGAGETQYF
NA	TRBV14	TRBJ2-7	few	TGTGCCAGCAGCCGTCCCGAAGGGTACTACGAGCAGTACTTC	CASSRPEGYYEQYF
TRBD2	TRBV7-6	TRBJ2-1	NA	TGTGCCAGCAGCTTGCTAGCGGCTCAGGGGCAGTTCTTC	CASSLLAAQGQFF
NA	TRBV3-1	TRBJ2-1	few	TGTGCCAGCAGCCCCACCGCGGGGAGGCAGCAGTTCTTC	CASSPTAGRQQFF
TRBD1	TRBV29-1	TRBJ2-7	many	TGCAGCGTTGCGGATCACCACAGGGGATACGAGCAGTACTTC	CSVADHHRGYEQYF
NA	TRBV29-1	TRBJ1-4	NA	TGCAGCCCGGCATCGGCGCTTGCAACTAATGAAAAACTGTTTTTT	CSPASALATNEKLFF
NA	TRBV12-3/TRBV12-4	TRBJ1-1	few	TGTGCCAGCAGTGCGGACATGAACACTGAAGCTTTCTTT	CASSADMNTEAFF
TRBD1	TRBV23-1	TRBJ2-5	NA	TGCGCCAGCAGTCAGGACAGGGTGGACGGAGAGCAGTACTTC	CASSQDRVDGEQYF
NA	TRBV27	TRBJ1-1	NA	TGTGCCAGCAGTCTGTCATCGGCCGACCGTTATGAAGCTTTCTTT	CASSLSSADRYEAFF
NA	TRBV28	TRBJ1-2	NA	TGTGCCAGCAGTTTAAGGACGGCCCGTGTGGGCTACACCTTC	CASSLRTARVGYTF
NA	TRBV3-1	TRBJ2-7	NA	TGTGCCAGCAGCCAAGATGCGAGCCGCGGCGAGCAGTACTTC	CASSQDASRGEQYF
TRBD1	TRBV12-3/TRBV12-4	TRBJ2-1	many	TGTGCCAGCAGTTTGGACAGGGCTTACAATGAGCAGTTCTTC	CASSLDRAYNEQFF
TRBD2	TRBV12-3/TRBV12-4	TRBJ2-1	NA	TGTGCCAGCAGTTTGGAGCTAGCGGGAGGGGGGAGAAAGTTCTTC	CASSLELAGGGRKFF
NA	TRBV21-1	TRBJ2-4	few	TGTGCCAGCCGTAGTCGACAGGGGGCTTCACAACAGTACTTC	CASRSRQGASQQYF
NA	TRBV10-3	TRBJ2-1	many	TGTGCCATCAGTGAGTCGGTGAATGAGCAGTTCTTC	CAISESVNEQFF
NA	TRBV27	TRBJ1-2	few	TGTGCCAGCAGTCCCCTATGGGGGGCGCGGGGCTACACCTTC	CASSPLWGARGYTF
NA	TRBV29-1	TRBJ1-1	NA	TGCAGCGGCCTACGAGTCGCTGAAGCTTTCTTT	CSGLRVAEAFF
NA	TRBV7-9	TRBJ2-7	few	TGTGCCAGCAGTCATGACGTCGGCGAGCAGTACTTC	CASSHDVGEQYF